This T cell receptor (beta chain) was captured in a study of cytomegalovirus exposure and HLA in healthy donors. Study-level results: It was confirmed in vitro that three of the CMV-associated chains were specific for CMV antigens.

PCR used 60 Vbeta primers and 13 Jbeta primers. The repertoire was sequenced with immunoSEQ multiplex PCR; TCRdb's copy has only in-frame clones and lacks some. The sample shows 150,000 to 200,000 clones, 70% to 80% of them seen only once. A remark on this clone: Its antigen is not identified.

The CDR3 covers 13 residues. Between the trimmed V and J ends, which lost 6 bases and 3 bases, there was a span of 13 bases. Per germline, CDR1 SGHTS and CDR2 YDEGEE. Sequencing was performed on PBMCs. The chain joins TRBV5-8 to TRBJ2-7; TRBD2 is a possible D gene (6 bases). The TCR was taken from a man aged 30 to 45 in good health and CMV-seronegative. The CDR3 nucleotides read TGTGCCAGCACCCCTGCGGGACTCTACGAGCAGTACTTC. Translation: CASTPAGLYEQYF.